The entry below describes one T cell receptor (beta chain). The target antigen is unknown. The primer mix had 60 Vbeta and 13 Jbeta primers. Method: immunoSEQ multiplex PCR; TCRdb's copy keeps in-frame clones and lacks some. The sample consists of around 91,000 clones, around 80% of them appearing once. The entry originates in a study of cytomegalovirus exposure and HLA in healthy donors. Looking at the study overall: There were 117 million unique TCR beta sequences, drawn from approximately 190 million T cells, in an earlier analysis.

Broader study findings: Most of the TCR beta V segments (in an earlier analysis) were productive either about 87% or about 30% of the time. The study flagged approximately 180 TCR beta chains as cytomegalovirus-associated.

The V end was cut by 5 bases, the J end by 5 bases, with 22 bases between. The CDR3 consists of 16 residues. Germline V gene sequence: CDR1 SEHNR, CDR2 FQNEAQ (reference sequence). The clonotype was recovered from a male donor in good health and CMV-seropositive. The specimen sequenced was PBMCs. The chain combines TRBV7-9 with TRBJ2-7, with D perhaps matching TRBD1 (5 bases). CDR3 DNA sequence: TGTGCCAGCAGCCTTAGAGATGGGTTAGGGGTCCACGAGCAGTACTTC. It is translated as CASSLRDGLGVHEQYF. Supplemented by reference TRBV7-9 and TRBJ2-7, the full variable domain reads DTGVSQNPRHKITKRGQNVTFRCDPISEHNRLYWYRQTLGQGPEFLTYFQNEAQLEKSRLLSDRFSAERPKGSFSTLEIQRTEQGDSAMYLCASSLRDGLGVHEQYFGPGTRLTVT.